Included here is one T cell receptor (beta chain) sequence, with context. Treatment in this sample: oral pan-JAK inhibitor, 5-10 mg twice daily. Lesional scalp punch biopsies and peripheral blood came from alopecia areata patients. PBMC-derived CD4+ and CD8+ T cells were sorted. These data originate in a study of CD8+ T cells in alopecia areata. Study-wide context: In an open-label trial, patients got 5 to 10 mg tofacitinib twice daily. For treated patients, severity scores reflected the percentage of scalp area affected.

The CDR3 spans 12 residues. Germline V CDR1 and CDR2: SNHLY, FYNNEI. V was shortened by 3 bases and J by 9 bases, with 11 bases between the two germline ends. cDNA serving as the sequencing template came from extracted, reverse transcribed RNA. Some clones are missing from TCRdb's copy, which holds only in-frame ones; the method was immunoSEQ multiplex PCR. The data contain a few hundred thousand clones, 50% to 60% of them singletons. This material consisted of CD4+ T cells sorted from blood, taken at week 4, from a patient treated with tofacitinib. The TCR sequence derives from a human donor with alopecia areata. This sequence joins TRBV2 and TRBJ2-5; tentative D call: TRBD2 (6 bases). CDR3: CASSDLGGSQYF. The CDR3 DNA reads TGTGCCAGCAGTGATTTAGGAGGGTCCCAGTACTTC.